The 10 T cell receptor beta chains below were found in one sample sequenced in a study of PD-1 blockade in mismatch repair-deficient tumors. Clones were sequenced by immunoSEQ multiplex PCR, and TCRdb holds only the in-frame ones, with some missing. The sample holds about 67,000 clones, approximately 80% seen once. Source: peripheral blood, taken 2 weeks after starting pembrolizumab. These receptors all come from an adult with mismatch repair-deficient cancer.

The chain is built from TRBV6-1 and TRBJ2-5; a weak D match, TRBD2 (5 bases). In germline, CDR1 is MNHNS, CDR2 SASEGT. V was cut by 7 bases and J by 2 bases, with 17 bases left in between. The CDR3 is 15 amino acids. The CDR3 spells CASIGRDGVQETQYF. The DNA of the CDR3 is TGTGCCAGCATCGGACGGGATGGGGTTCAAGAGACCCAGTACTTC.

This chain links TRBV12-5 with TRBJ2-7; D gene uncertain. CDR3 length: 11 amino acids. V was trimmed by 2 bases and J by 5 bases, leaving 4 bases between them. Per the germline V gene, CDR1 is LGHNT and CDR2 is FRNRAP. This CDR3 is CASGLKDEQYF. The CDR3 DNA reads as TGTGCTAGTGGTTTGAAGGACGAGCAGTACTTC.

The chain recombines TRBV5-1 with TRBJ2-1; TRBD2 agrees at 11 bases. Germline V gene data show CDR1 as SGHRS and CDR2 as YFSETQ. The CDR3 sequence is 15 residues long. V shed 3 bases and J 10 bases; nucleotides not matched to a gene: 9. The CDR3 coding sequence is TGCGCCAGCAGCTGGCGGACTAGCGGGCGTGGGGAGCAGTTCTTC. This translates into CASSWRTSGRGEQFF. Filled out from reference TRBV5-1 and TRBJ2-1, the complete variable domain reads KAGVTQTPRYLIKTRGQQVTLSCSPISGHRSVSWYQQTPGQGLQFLFEYFSETQRNKGNFPGRFSGRQFSNSRSEMNVSTLELGDSALYLCASSWRTSGRGEQFFGPGTRLTVL.

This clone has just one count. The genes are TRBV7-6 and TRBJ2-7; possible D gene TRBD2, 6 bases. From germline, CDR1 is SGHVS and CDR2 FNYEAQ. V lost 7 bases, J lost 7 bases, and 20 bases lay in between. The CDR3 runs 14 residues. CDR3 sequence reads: CASTPTGTSREQYF. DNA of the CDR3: TGTGCCAGCACCCCAACCGGGACTTCGCGAGAGCAGTACTTC.

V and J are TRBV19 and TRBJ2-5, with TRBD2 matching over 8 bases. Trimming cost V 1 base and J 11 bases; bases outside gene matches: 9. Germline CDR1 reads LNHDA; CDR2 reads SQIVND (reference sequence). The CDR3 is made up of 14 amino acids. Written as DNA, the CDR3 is TGTGCCAGTAGTATAGGGGGACTAGTTGGTGAGCAGTACTTC. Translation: CASSIGGLVGEQYF.

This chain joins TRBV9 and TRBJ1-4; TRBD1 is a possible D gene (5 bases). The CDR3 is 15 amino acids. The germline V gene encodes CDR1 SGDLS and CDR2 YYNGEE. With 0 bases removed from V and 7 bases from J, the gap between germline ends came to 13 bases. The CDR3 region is CASSVEGGEGEKLFF. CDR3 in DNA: TGTGCCAGCAGCGTAGAGGGAGGGGAAGGTGAAAAACTGTTTTTT.

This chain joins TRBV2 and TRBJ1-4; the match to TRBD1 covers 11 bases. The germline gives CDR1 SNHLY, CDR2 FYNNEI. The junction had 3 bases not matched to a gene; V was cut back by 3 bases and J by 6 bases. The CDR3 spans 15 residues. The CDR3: CASSEMGQGDEKLFF. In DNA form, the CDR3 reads TGTGCCAGCAGTGAGATGGGACAGGGGGATGAAAAACTGTTTTTT.

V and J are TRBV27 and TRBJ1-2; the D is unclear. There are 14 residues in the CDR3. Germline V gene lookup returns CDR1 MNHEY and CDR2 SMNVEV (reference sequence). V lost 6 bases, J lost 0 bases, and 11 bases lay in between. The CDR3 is CASSLQGANYGYTF. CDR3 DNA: TGTGCCAGCAGCCTCCAAGGAGCTAACTATGGCTACACCTTC.

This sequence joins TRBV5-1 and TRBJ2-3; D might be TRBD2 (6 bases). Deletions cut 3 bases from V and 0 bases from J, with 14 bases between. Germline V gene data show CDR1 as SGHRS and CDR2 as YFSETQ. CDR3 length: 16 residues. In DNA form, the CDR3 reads TGCGCCAGCAGCTCCGCTAGAAGCGGGAGCACAGATACGCAGTATTTT. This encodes CASSSARSGSTDTQYF.

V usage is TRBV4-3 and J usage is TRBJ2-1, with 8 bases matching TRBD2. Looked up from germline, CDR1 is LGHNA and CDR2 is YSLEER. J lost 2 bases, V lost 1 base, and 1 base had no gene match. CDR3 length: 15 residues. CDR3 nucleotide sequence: TGCGCCAGCAGCCAAGTCGGGGGGGCCTACAATGAGCAGTTCTTC. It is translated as CASSQVGGAYNEQFF.